This paragraph reports one T cell receptor (beta chain). Its target is unknown. This sample stems from a study of shared clonotypes between healthy human individuals. TCRdb's table, derived via immunoSEQ multiplex PCR, lists solely in-frame clones and lacks some. The sample lists 2 million to 3 million clones, under 95% occurring once. Study-wide points: Few donors limited the genetic and exposure-history diversity represented. A handful of donors showed sharing of roughly 5% of naive CD4 clonotypes.

This CDR3 is built from 14 residues. Germline CDR1 reads SNHLY; CDR2 reads FYNNEI. V dropped 3 bases and J dropped 0; count of bases not matched to a gene: 1. The sample was naive CD4+ T cells from PBMCs. Documented subset: CD45RA+ positively selected. This sequence originates from a man younger than 30 in good health. Some clones in this sample may be carry-over from other donors' samples. The chain is built from TRBV2 and TRBJ1-2; 7 bases match TRBD1. CDR3 DNA: TGTGCCAGCAGTGAGGGACAGTCTAACTATGGCTACACCTTC. It encodes CASSEGQSNYGYTF.